The 21 T cell receptor beta chains in this list originate from one sample, sequenced in a study of blood T cells in healthy people across ages. A sample-barcoded 5' primer and a J-beta primer mix were used in a second PCR of roughly 7 to 11 cycles. TCRdb ran MiXCR on the 5' RACE reads and lists one entry per CDR3 protein. Of some 760,000 distinct CDR3 sequences in the sample, 20% to 25% are singletons; the top ten hold roughly 9%. The same data also contributed to another study, on T cells of mothers and their children.

The specimen was blood. All receptors derive from a boy between 10 and 17 years old in good health.

The chain couples TRBV7-9 to TRBJ1-1; D not resolved. The CDR3 totals 16 residues. Germline loops: CDR1 SEHNR, CDR2 FQNEAQ (reference sequence). V lost 2 bases, J lost 2 bases, and 15 bases lay in between. CDR3 bases: TGTGCCAGCAGCTTATGGGAGGGATCGACAAACACTGAAGCTTTCTTT. Encoded protein: CASSLWEGSTNTEAFF.

This chain uses TRBV12-3 or TRBV12-4 with TRBJ1-3; D ambiguous. Trimming took 3 bases from V and 0 from J, leaving 12 bases between them. The CDR3 runs 16 residues. The CDR3 sequence: CASSFRALDSGNTIYF. Here the CDR3 DNA reads TGTGCCAGCAGTTTTAGGGCGTTGGACTCTGGAAACACCATATATTTT.

The chain is built from TRBV4-1 and TRBJ1-4; TRBD1 might be the D (5 bases). Germline V gene sequence: CDR1 MGHRA, CDR2 YSYEKL. There are 14 residues in the CDR3. The V gene lost 5 bases and the J gene lost 5 bases, with 12 bases spanning the gap. For the CDR3, the DNA is TGCGCCAGCAGCTGGGGACCGCGAAATGAAAAACTGTTTTTT. Encoded protein: CASSWGPRNEKLFF.

The chain carries TRBV6-5 and TRBJ1-5; D is ambiguous. The V end was cut by 2 bases, the J end by 10 bases, with 6 bases between. There are 11 residues in the CDR3. CDR1 MNHEY and CDR2 SVGAGI come from the germline V gene. This CDR3 reads CASSYLLPQHF. CDR3 DNA sequence: TGTGCCAGCAGTTACCTTCTCCCCCAGCATTTT.

This clonotype was recorded a few times. V and J are TRBV29-1 and TRBJ2-3, with D tentatively TRBD2 (6 bases). Between the trimmed V and J ends, which lost 4 bases and 6 bases, there was a span of 14 bases. The CDR3 has 13 amino acids. Germline loops: CDR1 SQVTM, CDR2 ANQGSEA. In nucleotides, the CDR3 is TGCAGCGTTGGGGGACTTAACCGGGATACGCAGTATTTT. It yields the protein CSVGGLNRDTQYF.

V and J are TRBV7-2 and TRBJ2-5; D unresolved. Germline CDR1 SGHTA, CDR2 FQGNSA. V lost 2 bases and J lost 13, with 17 bases in between. This CDR3 contains 13 residues. The CDR3 sequence: CASSLLPGVFPYF. The CDR3 coding sequence is TGTGCCAGCAGCTTATTGCCTGGGGTTTTCCCGTACTTC. The full variable domain, its missing parts supplied by reference TRBV7-2 and TRBJ2-5, is GAGVSQSPSNKVTEKGKDVELRCDPISGHTALYWYRQSLGQGLEFLIYFQGNSAPDKSGLPSDRFSAERTGGSVSTLTIQRTQQEDSAVYLCASSLLPGVFPYFGPGTRLLVL.

Only a few counts were recorded for this clonotype. J is TRBJ2-5 and V is TRBV21-1; the D call TRBD1 from the table was never checked on the DNA. The end of the DNA is better explained by TRBJ2-7, so the J call may be wrong. TRBV21-1 is tagged as a pseudogene. The CDR3 length is 17 residues. CDR3 nucleotides: TGTGCCAGCAGCAAAGCAGGGAGGGACAGGGACTCCTACGAGCAGTACTTC. Encoded protein: CASSKAGRDRDSYEQYF.

V is TRBV13 and J is TRBJ2-5, with TRBD1 as a possible D gene (5 bases). The last part of the DNA fits TRBJ2-7 better; the J call may be wrong. CDR3 size: 14 residues. Germline V CDR1 and CDR2: PRHDT, FYEKMQ (reference sequence). CDR3 in amino acids: CASSLKSGIHEQYF. CDR3 DNA: TGTGCCAGCAGCTTAAAATCAGGGATCCACGAGCAGTACTTC.

The gene calls are TRBV9 and TRBJ2-3; 7 bases are a match to TRBD1. V trimming: 0 bases; J trimming: 3 bases; junction bases outside the gene matches: 4. CDR3 length: 15 amino acids. Germline V gives CDR1 SGDLS, CDR2 YYNGEE. The CDR3 region is CASSVGTGKTDTQYF. In nucleotides, the CDR3 is TGTGCCAGCAGCGTAGGGACAGGAAAAACAGATACGCAGTATTTT.

The chain uses TRBV4-2 and TRBJ1-1; D is uncertain. Per the germline V gene, CDR1 is LGHNA and CDR2 is YNFKEQ. The CDR3 has 15 amino acids. Trimming took off 2 bases at V and 1 base at J, with 11 bases between the two ends. CDR3 region: CASSQPGRENTEAFF. CDR3 DNA sequence: TGTGCCAGCAGCCAACCCGGACGGGAGAACACTGAAGCTTTCTTT.

The chain employs TRBV25-1 and TRBJ2-1; 13 nucleotides agree with TRBD2. J gave up 8 bases and V 3 bases, and 10 bases lay outside the gene matches. Germline CDR1 is MGHDK and CDR2 is SYGVNS. This CDR3 is 17 amino acids long. In nucleotides, the CDR3 is TGTGCCAGCAGTGAGTCTGTAGGACTAGCGGGAGAAGATGAGCAGTTCTTC. Translated, it gives CASSESVGLAGEDEQFF.

This clonotype was seen a few times. The rearrangement links TRBV12-3 or TRBV12-4 to TRBJ1-4, with 10 nucleotides matching TRBD1. Trimming took 5 bases from V and 2 from J; bases not matched to a gene: 5. This CDR3 is built from 16 residues. CDR3 residues: CASSTGQGWTNEKLFF. The CDR3 coding sequence is TGTGCCAGCAGTACGGGACAGGGGTGGACTAATGAAAAACTGTTTTTT.

This clonotype was counted between two and nine times. The CDR3 DNA is TGTGCCAGCAGTCCAATAGCGGGAGGAGCGGTGGAGCAGTACTTC. Its protein product is CASSPIAGGAVEQYF. The J gene is TRBJ2-5, the V gene TRBV2; TRBD2 agrees at 10 bases. V dropped 5 bases and J dropped 11; count of bases not matched to a gene: 14. Germline-derived CDR1 and CDR2 are SNHLY and FYNNEI. The CDR3 is 15 residues long.

J is TRBJ2-3 and V is TRBV27; TRBD1 aligns across 7 bases. The CDR3 has 14 residues. V was clipped by 8 bases and J by 2 bases; unmatched bases: 7. Germline V lookup: CDR1 MNHEY, CDR2 SMNVEV (reference sequence). The CDR3 bases are TGTGCCAGCTGGGGACAGTTCTCCACAGATACGCAGTATTTT. Translating it yields CASWGQFSTDTQYF.

This clonotype was seen only a few times. This rearrangement joins TRBV5-1 to TRBJ1-5; D is unresolved. The V and J ends lost 4 bases and 0 bases respectively, with 8 bases between them. The CDR3 length is 14 residues. Germline loops: CDR1 SGHRS, CDR2 YFSETQ. CDR3 sequence reads: CASSINHSNQPQHF. CDR3 coding DNA: TGCGCCAGCAGCATCAACCATAGCAATCAGCCCCAGCATTTT.

Remarks on this clonotype: The junction does not match germline at one end; this may be a read error. In DNA form, the CDR3 reads TGCGGCGTTGAAACTTCGGGGGCCAACGTCCTGACTTTC. Translating it yields CGVETSGANVLTF. The rearrangement links TRBV29-1 to TRBJ2-6; D is unclear. CDR1 is SQVTM and CDR2 is ANQGSEA in the germline V gene. This CDR3 has 13 amino acids.

CDR3 DNA: TGTGCCAGCAGTTTTCGCCTAGCGGGCTCGTGGAATGAGCAGTTCTTC. Protein sequence: CASSFRLAGSWNEQFF. The gene calls are TRBV27 and TRBJ2-5; 8 bases line up with TRBD2. The J call may not be correct, given that the DNA end is closer to TRBJ2-1. Germline V gene lookup returns CDR1 MNHEY and CDR2 SMNVEV (reference sequence). The CDR3 has 16 amino acids.

The table lists this clonotype with a few counts. The J gene is TRBJ2-3, the V gene TRBV7-8; D perhaps matches TRBD2 (6 bases). This CDR3 has 18 residues. The germline gives CDR1 SGHVS, CDR2 FQNEAQ. V was shortened by 0 bases and J by 0 bases, with 16 bases between the two germline ends. The CDR3 sequence: CASSLALWAGTSTDTQYF. The CDR3 DNA reads TGTGCCAGCAGCTTAGCGTTATGGGCAGGGACTAGCACAGATACGCAGTATTTT.

This clonotype was observed a few times. The chain uses TRBV12-3 or TRBV12-4 and TRBJ2-1; TRBD2 might be the D (7 bases). The V end was cut by 0 bases, the J end by 7 bases, with 16 bases between. The CDR3 totals 16 residues. As DNA, the CDR3 is TGTGCCAGCAGTTTAGCGTTGCGGGGGCCTTGGAATGAGCAGTTCTTC. It yields the protein CASSLALRGPWNEQFF.

A single count supports this clonotype. This chain joins TRBV7-6 and TRBJ2-5; 7 bases are shared with TRBD1. With the DNA end fitting TRBJ2-7 better, the J assignment may be wrong. CDR1 and CDR2 from the germline V gene are SGHVS and FNYEAQ. CDR3 length equals 12 residues. The CDR3 protein is CASTKTGDEQYF. The CDR3 coding sequence is TGTGCCAGCACCAAAACAGGGGACGAGCAGTACTTC.

The chain couples TRBV12-3 or TRBV12-4 to TRBJ2-1, with D tentatively TRBD1 or TRBD2 (5 bases each). Trimming left V 5 bases short and J 2 bases short, with 7 bases between. The CDR3 is 13 residues long. The CDR3 bases are TGTGCCAGCAGTGGGACGGCCTACAATGAGCAGTTCTTC. It translates to CASSGTAYNEQFF.